The rows below give T cell receptor beta chains drawn from one sample of a study of CD8 T cells in Susac syndrome. TCRdb re-analysed the immunoSEQ multiplex PCR reads in MiXCR, keeping a single row per CDR3 protein. The sample holds 190,000 or so distinct CDR3 sequences, 90% to 95% seen once. The sequenced sample was CD4+ T cells from PBMCs. The receptor set was obtained from a human donor with multiple sclerosis. The CDR3 runs from the conserved cysteine through the conserved F or W. D genes are given only for firm matches. Clone sizes are given selectively: once, few, many, or a class where the clone is expanded.

TRBV30	.	.	16	TRBJ1-6	CAWSSPTGRPNSPLHF	TGTGCCTGGAGTTCACCTACAGGAAGGCCTAATTCACCCCTCCACTTT
TRBV5-4	TRBD2	.	15	TRBJ2-7	CASSLGLAGRGEQYF	TGTGCCAGCAGCTTGGGGCTAGCGGGACGGGGCGAGCAGTACTTC
TRBV12-3/TRBV12-4	.	.	15	TRBJ1-6	CASSFLGRGNSPLHF	TGTGCCAGCAGTTTTCTGGGACGGGGTAATTCACCCCTCCACTTT
TRBV6-1	TRBD2	.	16	TRBJ2-1	CASSKPYWRGGNEQFF	TGTGCCAGCAGTAAACCCTATTGGCGGGGGGGCAATGAGCAGTTCTTC
TRBV20-1	TRBD2	.	10	TRBJ2-1	CSAKRDYKFF	TGCAGTGCTAAAAGGGACTACAAGTTCTTC
TRBV9	TRBD2	.	16	TRBJ2-1	CASSVEGAGSRNEQFF	TGTGCCAGCAGCGTAGAAGGAGCGGGATCGCGCAATGAGCAGTTCTTC
TRBV7-8	.	.	17	TRBJ2-6	CASSGGGAVSGANVLTF	TGTGCCAGCAGCGGCGGAGGGGCAGTCTCTGGGGCCAACGTCCTGACTTTC
TRBV7-9	.	.	16	TRBJ2-1	CASSPNRGGFNNEQFF	TGTGCCAGCAGCCCTAATAGGGGGGGCTTCAACAATGAGCAGTTCTTC
TRBV6-5	.	.	13	TRBJ1-1	CASSVGVYTEAFF	TGTGCCAGCAGCGTAGGGGTCTACACTGAAGCTTTCTTT
TRBV7-9	.	.	17	TRBJ2-5	CASSPPPGRQRQETQYF	TGTGCCAGCAGCCCACCGCCCGGGAGACAGCGCCAAGAGACCCAGTACTTC
TRBV29-1	.	.	12	TRBJ1-3	CSVGEGTNTIYF	TGCAGCGTTGGGGAGGGGACGAACACCATATATTTT
TRBV20-1	.	.	17	TRBJ2-3	CSARDPTRGAFTDTQYF	TGCAGTGCTAGAGATCCCACTAGGGGGGCATTCACAGATACGCAGTATTTT
TRBV28	.	.	13	TRBJ2-7	CATRGSSTYEQYF	TGTGCCACCCGGGGATCCTCTACCTACGAGCAGTACTTC
TRBV30	.	.	15	TRBJ2-5	CAWSALGGLEETQYF	TGTGCCTGGAGTGCTTTAGGGGGTTTGGAAGAGACCCAGTACTTC
TRBV29-1	.	.	14	TRBJ1-1	CSAVEGTEDTEAFF	TGCAGCGCAGTCGAGGGGACGGAGGACACTGAAGCTTTCTTT
TRBV20-1	TRBD2	.	14	TRBJ2-7	CSARSSGLAYEQYF	TGCAGTGCTAGATCCTCGGGACTAGCCTACGAGCAGTACTTC
TRBV7-9	TRBD1	.	15	TRBJ2-5	CAGHRQGAYEETQYF	TGTGCCGGCCATAGACAGGGGGCCTACGAAGAGACCCAGTACTTC
TRBV7-9	.	.	11	TRBJ2-7	CASSRTWEQYF	TGTGCCAGCAGCCGGACGTGGGAGCAGTACTTC
TRBV20-1	.	.	15	TRBJ2-7	CSARETGILYYEQYF	TGCAGTGCTAGAGAAACAGGGATCCTCTACTACGAGCAGTACTTC
TRBV20-1	TRBD1	.	11	TRBJ1-1	CSARTGGVAFF	TGCAGTGCTCGGACAGGAGGAGTGGCTTTCTTT
TRBV5-6	.	.	13	TRBJ2-1	CASSLRQHNEQFF	TGTGCCAGCAGCTTAAGACAGCACAATGAGCAGTTCTTC
TRBV29-1	.	.	11	TRBJ2-7	CSVTEVFEQYF	TGCAGCGTCACTGAGGTGTTCGAGCAGTACTTC
TRBV12-3/TRBV12-4	.	once	15	TRBJ1-1	CASSLYLRAHTEAFF	TGTGCCAGCAGTTTATACCTACGGGCGCACACTGAAGCTTTCTTT
TRBV6-5	.	.	15	TRBJ2-3	CASSSTSPRPDTQYF	TGTGCCAGCAGTTCAACTAGCCCGAGGCCAGATACGCAGTATTTT
TRBV20-1	.	.	12	TRBJ1-5	CSASTGRQPQHF	TGCAGTGCCTCCACAGGGAGGCAGCCCCAGCATTTT
TRBV14	.	.	15	TRBJ2-5	CASSPRKGEEETQYF	TGTGCCAGCAGCCCCAGGAAGGGAGAAGAAGAGACCCAGTACTTC
TRBV3-1	TRBD2	.	16	TRBJ2-7	CASSRATSGGTYEQYF	TGTGCCAGCAGCCGCGCCACTAGCGGGGGAACCTACGAGCAGTACTTC
TRBV29-1	.	.	11	TRBJ1-2	CSGQVNYGYTF	TGCAGCGGACAGGTGAACTATGGCTACACCTTC
TRBV10-2	TRBD2	.	13	TRBJ2-3	CASRVAGTDTQYF	TGCGCCAGCAGGGTAGCGGGGACAGATACGCAGTATTTT
TRBV18	TRBD1	.	16	TRBJ1-1	CASSPPPSDRVPEAFF	TGTGCCAGCTCCCCACCCCCGAGCGACAGGGTCCCTGAAGCTTTCTTT
TRBV5-4	TRBD2	.	15	TRBJ2-7	CASSLATSGLSEQYF	TGTGCCAGCAGCTTGGCGACTAGCGGGCTCTCCGAGCAGTACTTC
TRBV4-1	.	.	12	TRBJ2-7	CASSQDDYEQYF	TGCGCCAGCAGCCAAGACGATTACGAGCAGTACTTC
TRBV7-2	.	.	14	TRBJ1-2	CASSLAEPWGGYTF	TGTGCCAGCAGCTTAGCTGAGCCCTGGGGGGGCTACACCTTC
TRBV24-1	TRBD1	.	15	TRBJ2-3	CATSGTGGGSHTQYF	TGTGCCACCAGTGGGACAGGGGGCGGTTCACATACGCAGTATTTT
TRBV7-8	.	once	13	TRBJ2-7	CASSACGTCEQYF	TGTGCCAGCAGCGCTTGTGGGACTTGCGAGCAGTACTTC
TRBV25-1	.	.	13	TRBJ1-2	CASSPPNGHGYTF	TGTGCCAGCAGCCCACCCAACGGACATGGCTACACCTTC
TRBV27	.	.	14	TRBJ1-1	CASSLDQGGKEAFF	TGTGCCAGCAGTTTAGATCAGGGAGGGAAGGAAGCTTTCTTT
TRBV5-4	TRBD1	.	16	TRBJ1-1	CASSPRQGATNTEAFF	TGTGCCAGCAGCCCACGACAGGGGGCGACGAACACTGAAGCTTTCTTT
TRBV19	.	.	16	TRBJ2-1	CASSKRGEKSHNEQFF	TGTGCCAGTAGTAAAAGGGGGGAGAAGTCTCACAATGAGCAGTTCTTC
TRBV5-1	.	.	13	TRBJ2-1	CASSVPHGYEQFF	TGCGCCAGCAGCGTACCCCACGGTTATGAGCAGTTCTTC
TRBV2	.	.	12	TRBJ2-3	CASQYSTDTQYF	TGTGCCAGCCAATATAGCACAGATACGCAGTATTTT
TRBV5-1	TRBD1	.	14	TRBJ2-1	CASSLGQGIDEQFF	TGCGCCAGCAGCTTGGGACAGGGGATAGATGAGCAGTTCTTC
TRBV18	.	.	16	TRBJ1-5	CASSPQGSLSNQPQHF	TGTGCCAGCTCACCGCAGGGGTCTCTGAGCAATCAGCCCCAGCATTTT
TRBV6-2/TRBV6-3	TRBD2	.	16	TRBJ2-1	CASRGAGGPKDNEQFF	TGTGCCAGCCGAGGAGCGGGAGGGCCAAAGGACAATGAGCAGTTCTTC
TRBV20-1	.	.	12	TRBJ2-3	CSGLRNTDTQYF	TGCAGTGGACTTCGAAATACAGATACGCAGTATTTT
TRBV4-1	.	.	12	TRBJ1-1	CASSQNRAEAFF	TGCGCCAGCAGCCAAAACAGGGCAGAAGCTTTCTTT
TRBV5-1	.	.	13	TRBJ1-5	CASSLDSYDAQHF	TGCGCCAGCAGCTTGGACTCGTATGACGCCCAGCATTTT
TRBV7-9	.	.	12	TRBJ1-1	CASSSGERTVFF	TGTGCCAGCAGCTCAGGAGAAAGAACAGTTTTCTTT
TRBV29-1	.	once	13	TRBJ2-3	CSVQLDGPRERYF	TGCAGCGTTCAACTAGACGGGCCCAGGGAAAGGTATTTT
TRBV5-1	TRBD1	.	14	TRBJ2-7	CASSSGQGIYEQYF	TGCGCCAGCAGCTCGGGACAGGGAATCTACGAGCAGTACTTC
TRBV6-2/TRBV6-3	.	.	14	TRBJ2-5	CASSSGLVQETQYF	TGTGCCAGCAGCTCCGGACTGGTTCAAGAGACCCAGTACTTC
TRBV20-1	.	.	13	TRBJ2-5	CSAYDPQKETQYF	TGCAGTGCTTACGACCCCCAGAAGGAGACCCAGTACTTC
TRBV24-1	.	.	11	TRBJ1-5	CATNSNQPQHF	TGTGCCACCAACAGCAATCAGCCCCAGCATTTT
TRBV7-2	.	.	13	TRBJ2-3	CASSPRITDTQYF	TGTGCCAGCAGCCCCCGCATCACAGATACGCAGTATTTT
TRBV30	TRBD2	.	18	TRBJ2-7	CAWSFLTNLAGDLYEQYF	TGTGCCTGGAGTTTCCTTACTAACCTAGCGGGCGACCTCTACGAGCAGTACTTC
TRBV24-1	.	.	13	TRBJ1-5	CATSVQGDQPQHF	TGTGCCACCAGTGTGCAGGGTGATCAGCCCCAGCATTTT
TRBV6-2/TRBV6-3	TRBD2	.	14	TRBJ2-2	CASKAGAGPGELFF	TGTGCCAGCAAAGCGGGGGCGGGACCCGGGGAGCTGTTTTTT
TRBV11-3	.	.	15	TRBJ1-1	CASSSGQPMNTEAFF	TGTGCCAGCAGCTCCGGACAGCCGATGAACACTGAAGCTTTCTTT
TRBV4-1	TRBD2	.	15	TRBJ2-7	CASSQARGGSYEQYF	TGCGCCAGCAGCCAAGCTCGGGGAGGGTCCTACGAGCAGTACTTC
TRBV3-1	.	.	14	TRBJ1-1	CASSRSRGQNEAFF	TGTGCCAGCAGCCGCTCTCGAGGGCAGAATGAAGCTTTCTTT